The clone carrying this TCR beta chain was counted only a few times. The CDR3 totals 15 residues. V was clipped by 4 bases and J by 5 bases, with 15 bases between them. The germline V gene encodes CDR1 LNHDA and CDR2 SQIVND (reference sequence). The sample is drawn from a study of human T cells and chemical hapten exposure. Looking at the study overall: Sensitization used 2% DPC on about 2 cm by about 2 cm upper inner arm skin.

In the library, unique molecular identifiers were attached to individual cDNA molecules. TCRdb re-called the RACE reads through MiXCR, storing one row per CDR3 protein. The data show about 360,000 distinct CDR3 sequences, approximately 6.3% seen once. Time point in this sample: patch test 1, 2 weeks after DPC sensitization. Treatment specified: therapeutic diphenylcyclopropenone sensitization with weekly scalp DPC. Patch tests were applied only after blood draws. Alopecia patients between 18 and 70 years old and suitable for DPC were used as donors. Specimen: whole blood, collected in connection with sensitization to the hapten diphenylcyclopropenone (DPC). This TCR was sampled from a woman aged 18-29 years with alopecia areata. Some clones in this sample may be carry-over from other donors' samples. This chain joins TRBV19 and TRBJ1-5; D gene ambiguous. As DNA, the CDR3 is TGTGCCAGTAGTACGTACCCCGAGATTGATCAGCCCCAGCATTTT. Translated, it gives CASSTYPEIDQPQHF.